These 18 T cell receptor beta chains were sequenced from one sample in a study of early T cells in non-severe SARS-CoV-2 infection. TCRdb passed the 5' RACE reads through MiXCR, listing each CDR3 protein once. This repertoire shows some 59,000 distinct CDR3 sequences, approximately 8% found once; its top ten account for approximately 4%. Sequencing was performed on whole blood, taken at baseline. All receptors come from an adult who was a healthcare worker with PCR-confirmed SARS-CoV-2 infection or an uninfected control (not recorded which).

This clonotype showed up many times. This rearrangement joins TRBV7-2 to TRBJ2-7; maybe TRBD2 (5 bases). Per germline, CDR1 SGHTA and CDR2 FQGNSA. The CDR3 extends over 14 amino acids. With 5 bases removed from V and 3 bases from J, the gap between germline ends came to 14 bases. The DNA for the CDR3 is TGTGCCAGCAGCCCCCGGAGCGGACTCTACGAGCAGTACTTC. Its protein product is CASSPRSGLYEQYF.

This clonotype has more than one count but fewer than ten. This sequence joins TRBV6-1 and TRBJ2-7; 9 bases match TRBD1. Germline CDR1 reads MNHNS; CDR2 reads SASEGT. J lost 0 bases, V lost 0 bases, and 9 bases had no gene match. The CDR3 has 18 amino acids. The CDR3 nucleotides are TGTGCCAGCAGTGAAGCGAAAGGGACAGGGAAAAGCTCCTACGAGCAGTACTTC. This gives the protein CASSEAKGTGKSSYEQYF.

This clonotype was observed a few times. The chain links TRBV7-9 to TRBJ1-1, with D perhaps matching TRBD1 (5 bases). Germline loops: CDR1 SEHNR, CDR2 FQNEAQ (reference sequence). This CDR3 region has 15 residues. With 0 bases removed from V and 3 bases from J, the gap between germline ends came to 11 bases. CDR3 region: CASSLALAGDTEAFF. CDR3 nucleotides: TGTGCCAGCAGCTTAGCCCTTGCGGGGGACACTGAAGCTTTCTTT.

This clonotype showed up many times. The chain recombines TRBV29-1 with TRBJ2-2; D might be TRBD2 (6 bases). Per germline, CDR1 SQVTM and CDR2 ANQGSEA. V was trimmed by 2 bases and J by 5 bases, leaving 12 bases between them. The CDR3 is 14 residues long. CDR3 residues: CSVESSGRTGELFF. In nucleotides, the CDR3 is TGCAGCGTTGAATCGTCAGGGAGGACCGGGGAGCTGTTTTTT.

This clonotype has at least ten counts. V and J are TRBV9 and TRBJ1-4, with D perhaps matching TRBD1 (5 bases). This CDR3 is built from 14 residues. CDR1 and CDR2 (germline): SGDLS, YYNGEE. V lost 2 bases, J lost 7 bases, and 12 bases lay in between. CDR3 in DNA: TGTGCCAGCAGCGTGCAGGGTTCGGGTGAAAAACTGTTTTTT. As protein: CASSVQGSGEKLFF.

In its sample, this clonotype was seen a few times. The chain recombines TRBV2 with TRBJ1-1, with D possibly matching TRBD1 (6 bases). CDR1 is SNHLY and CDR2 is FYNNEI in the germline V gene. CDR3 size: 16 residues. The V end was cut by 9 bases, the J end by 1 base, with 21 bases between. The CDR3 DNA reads TGTGCCAGGGAAACAGGGCCGGGAGGAGGGAACACTGAAGCTTTCTTT. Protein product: CARETGPGGGNTEAFF.

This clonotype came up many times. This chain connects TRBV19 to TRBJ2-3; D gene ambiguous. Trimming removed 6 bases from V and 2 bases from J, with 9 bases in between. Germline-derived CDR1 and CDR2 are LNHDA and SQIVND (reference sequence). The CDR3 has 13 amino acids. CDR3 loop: CASSPAYTDTQYF. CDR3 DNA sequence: TGTGCCAGTAGCCCGGCGTACACAGATACGCAGTATTTT. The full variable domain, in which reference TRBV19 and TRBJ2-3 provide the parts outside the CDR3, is DGGITQSPKYLFRKEGQNVTLSCEQNLNHDAMYWYRQDPGQGLRLIYYSQIVNDFQKGDIAEGYSVSREKKESFPLTVTSAQKNPTAFYLCASSPAYTDTQYFGPGTRLTVL.

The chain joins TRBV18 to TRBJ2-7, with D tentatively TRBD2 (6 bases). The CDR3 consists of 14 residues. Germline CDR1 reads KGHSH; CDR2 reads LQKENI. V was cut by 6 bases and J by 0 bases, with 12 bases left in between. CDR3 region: CASSRDFPSYEQYF. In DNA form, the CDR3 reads TGTGCCAGCTCCCGGGACTTTCCCTCCTACGAGCAGTACTTC.

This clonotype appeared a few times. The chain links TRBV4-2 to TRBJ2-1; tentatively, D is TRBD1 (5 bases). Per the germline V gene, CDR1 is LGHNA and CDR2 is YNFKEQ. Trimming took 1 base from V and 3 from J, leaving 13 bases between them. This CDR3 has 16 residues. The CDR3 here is CASSQVWGLGYNEQFF. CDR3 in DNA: TGTGCCAGCAGCCAAGTATGGGGCCTTGGCTACAATGAGCAGTTCTTC.

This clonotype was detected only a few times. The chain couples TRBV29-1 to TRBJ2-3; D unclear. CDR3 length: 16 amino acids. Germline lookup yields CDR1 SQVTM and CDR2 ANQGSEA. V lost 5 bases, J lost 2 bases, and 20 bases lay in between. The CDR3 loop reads CSVLGLKGFITDTQYF. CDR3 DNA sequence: TGCAGCGTTTTGGGCCTGAAAGGGTTTATCACAGATACGCAGTATTTT.

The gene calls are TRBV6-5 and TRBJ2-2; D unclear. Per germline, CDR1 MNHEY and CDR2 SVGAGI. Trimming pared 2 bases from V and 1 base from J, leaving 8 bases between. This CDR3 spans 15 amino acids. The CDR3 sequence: CASSYAQVNTGELFF. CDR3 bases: TGTGCCAGCAGTTACGCGCAGGTGAACACCGGGGAGCTGTTTTTT.

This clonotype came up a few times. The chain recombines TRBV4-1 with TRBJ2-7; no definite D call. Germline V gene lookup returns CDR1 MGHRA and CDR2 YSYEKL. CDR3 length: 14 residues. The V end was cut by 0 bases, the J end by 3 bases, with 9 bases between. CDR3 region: CASSQDPRLYEQYF. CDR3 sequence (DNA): TGCGCCAGCAGCCAAGATCCCAGGCTCTACGAGCAGTACTTC.

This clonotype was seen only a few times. The CDR3 bases are TGTGCCACCAGTGATCCCCCGACAGAGGCGGGGAGTGAAAAACTGTTTTTT. Encoded protein: CATSDPPTEAGSEKLFF. The chain combines TRBV24-1 with TRBJ1-4, with a weak D call TRBD1 (5 bases). CDR3 length equals 17 residues. Trimming left V 3 bases short and J 7 bases short, with 20 bases between. CDR1 is KGHDR and CDR2 is SFDVKD in the germline V gene.

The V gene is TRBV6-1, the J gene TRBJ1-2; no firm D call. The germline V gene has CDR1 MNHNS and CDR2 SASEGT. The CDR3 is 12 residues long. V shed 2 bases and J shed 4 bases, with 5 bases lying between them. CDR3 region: CASSELFYGYTF. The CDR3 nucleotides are TGTGCCAGCAGTGAACTGTTCTATGGCTACACCTTC.

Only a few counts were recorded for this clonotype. Written as DNA, the CDR3 is TGTGCCAGCAGTCCCCTGGGTCCCGATGAGCAGTTCTTC. It is translated as CASSPLGPDEQFF. V usage is TRBV12-3 or TRBV12-4 and J usage is TRBJ2-1; D call uncertain. The CDR3 spans 13 residues. With 5 bases removed from V and 8 bases from J, the gap between germline ends came to 13 bases.

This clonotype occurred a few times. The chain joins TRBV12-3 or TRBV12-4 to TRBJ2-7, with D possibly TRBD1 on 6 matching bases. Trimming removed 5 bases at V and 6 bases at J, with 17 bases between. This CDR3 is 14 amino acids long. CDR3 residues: CASSLDSTVGEQYF. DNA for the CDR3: TGTGCCAGCAGTCTGGACAGCACAGTGGGCGAGCAGTACTTC.

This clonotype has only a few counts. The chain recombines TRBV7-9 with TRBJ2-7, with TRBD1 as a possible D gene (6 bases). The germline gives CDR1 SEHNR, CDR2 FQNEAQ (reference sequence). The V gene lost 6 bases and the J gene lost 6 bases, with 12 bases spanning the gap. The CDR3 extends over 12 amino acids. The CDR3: CASRSQGAEQYF. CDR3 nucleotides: TGTGCCAGCAGATCACAGGGCGCCGAGCAGTACTTC.

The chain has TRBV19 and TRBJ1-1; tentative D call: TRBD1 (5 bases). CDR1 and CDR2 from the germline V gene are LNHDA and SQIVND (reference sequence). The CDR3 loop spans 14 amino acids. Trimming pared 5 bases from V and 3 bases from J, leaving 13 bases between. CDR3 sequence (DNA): TGTGCCAGTAGTGTCCCCCTGGGGCACACTGAAGCTTTCTTT. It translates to CASSVPLGHTEAFF.